The 27 T cell receptor beta chains given below trace back to one sample, sequenced in a study of blood T cell repertoires in COVID-19. Only in-frame clones appear in the TCRdb table, and some are missing; sequencing was by immunoSEQ multiplex PCR. Found here are fewer than 200,000 clones, under 80% of them singletons; the top ten hold under 3.5%. Sequenced sample: peripheral blood. Receptors originate from a woman older than 75 with acute or convalescent COVID-19.

The chain recombines TRBV5-4 with TRBJ1-5, with D unresolved. Between the trimmed V and J ends, which lost 4 bases and 4 bases, there was a span of 9 bases. CDR1 is SGHNT, CDR2 YYREEE, per germline (reference sequence). The CDR3 has 13 residues. The CDR3 reads CASSQTPNQPQHF. The CDR3 DNA follows: TGTGCCAGCAGCCAGACACCGAATCAGCCCCAGCATTTT.

The chain is built from TRBV11-2 and TRBJ2-1; TRBD1 matches at 8 bases. The germline gives CDR1 SGHAT, CDR2 FQNNGV. The CDR3 is made up of 16 amino acids. Losses at the gene ends were 0 bases for V and 9 bases for J; bases not matched to a gene: 10. The CDR3 protein is CASSLDLGTGVGEQFF. For the CDR3, the DNA is TGTGCCAGCAGCTTAGATCTAGGGACAGGCGTAGGTGAGCAGTTCTTC.

The chain employs TRBV6-2 or TRBV6-3 and TRBJ1-5, with 8 bases lining up with TRBD1. CDR1 is MNHEY, CDR2 SVGEGT, per germline. CDR3 length: 13 amino acids. The V gene end was trimmed by 5 bases and the J gene end by 5 bases; junction bases not matched to a gene: 2. CDR3 DNA sequence: TGTGCCAGCAGTACACAGGGGGATCAGCCCCAGCATTTT. Translation: CASSTQGDQPQHF.

V gene TRBV19 combines with J gene TRBJ1-5, with D possibly TRBD1 on 5 matching bases. The germline V gene has CDR1 LNHDA and CDR2 SQIVND (reference sequence). The V gene lost 3 bases and the J gene lost 1 base, with 16 bases spanning the gap. This CDR3 contains 17 residues. The CDR3 bases are TGTGCCAGTAGTATCGGGGGGATTCGGAGCAGCAATCAGCCCCAGCATTTT. Its protein product is CASSIGGIRSSNQPQHF.

The chain uses TRBV6-1 and TRBJ1-6; D may be TRBD1 (5 bases). V shed 1 base and J shed 13 bases, with 14 bases lying between them. This CDR3 region has 14 residues. Germline CDR1 reads MNHNS; CDR2 reads SASEGT. CDR3 region: CASSEGGATGPLHF. CDR3 nucleotide sequence: TGTGCCAGCAGTGAAGGCGGGGCCACTGGGCCCCTCCACTTT.

This clone was observed a single time. The rearrangement joins TRBV6-6 to TRBJ2-5; D uncertain. Per the germline V gene, CDR1 is MNHNY and CDR2 is SVGAGI (reference sequence). CDR3 size: 14 residues. The V and J ends lost 1 base and 2 bases respectively, with 8 bases between them. CDR3 sequence reads: CASSYWQVQETQYF. The CDR3 region has the DNA TGTGCCAGCAGTTACTGGCAGGTTCAAGAGACCCAGTACTTC.

In this sample, this clone turned up a few times. This chain joins TRBV6-1 and TRBJ1-2; 7 nucleotides agree with TRBD1. Germline V lookup: CDR1 MNHNS, CDR2 SASEGT. This CDR3 region has 13 residues. V shed 3 bases, J shed 7 bases, and the junction held 5 bases outside the gene matches. CDR3 sequence reads: CASSDLQGSGYTF. The CDR3 coding sequence is TGTGCCAGCAGTGATTTACAGGGGTCTGGCTACACCTTC.

This clone was recorded only once. The CDR3 loop is CASSPADRGRYEQYF. DNA of the CDR3: TGTGCCAGCAGCCCCGCCGACAGGGGACGCTACGAGCAGTACTTC. The chain is built from TRBV6-5 and TRBJ2-7; 8 nucleotides align to TRBD1. This CDR3 contains 15 residues. J was trimmed by 3 bases and V by 6 bases; bases with no gene match: 10. Per germline, CDR1 MNHEY and CDR2 SVGAGI.

The rearrangement uses TRBV3-1 (or the pseudogene TRBV3-2) and TRBJ2-5, with D maybe TRBD1 (6 bases). Germline V CDR1 and CDR2: LGHDT, YNNKEL (reference sequence). This CDR3 has 16 residues. V shed 1 base and J shed 4 bases, with 16 bases lying between them. CDR3 coding DNA: TGTGCCAGCAGCCAAGGGGGGCTAAGATTCGGAGAGACCCAGTACTTC. It translates to CASSQGGLRFGETQYF.

The V and J genes are TRBV6-5 and TRBJ1-1; possible D gene TRBD1, 6 bases. CDR3 size: 14 residues. Per the germline V gene, CDR1 is MNHEY and CDR2 is SVGAGI. V was pared by 6 bases and J by 4 bases, with 15 bases between. DNA of the CDR3: TGTGCCAGCAGACCTACAGGGAGTACCACTGAAGCTTTCTTT. Translated, it gives CASRPTGSTTEAFF.

This clone was found a few times. Other DNA sequences from this sample encode an identical CDR3 as well. The V gene is TRBV5-1, the J gene TRBJ2-3; no definite D call. CDR3 size: 15 residues. V lost 0 bases and J lost 0, with 8 bases in between. Germline V CDR1 and CDR2: SGHRS, YFSETQ. The CDR3 DNA reads as TGCGCCAGCAGCTTGGTTCGGTCTAGCACAGATACGCAGTATTTT. The encoded protein is CASSLVRSSTDTQYF.

The CDR3 reads CASSQAVREGTEAFF. CDR3 sequence (DNA): TGCGCCAGCAGCCAAGCCGTCCGGGAGGGCACTGAAGCTTTCTTT. This chain joins TRBV4-3 and TRBJ1-1; D is unresolved. There are 15 residues in the CDR3. Germline V lookup: CDR1 LGHNA, CDR2 YSLEER. V lost 1 base and J lost 4, with 13 bases in between.

The rearrangement joins TRBV28 to TRBJ2-3; 7 bases line up with TRBD1. In germline, CDR1 is MDHEN, CDR2 SYDVKM. After removal of 1 base from V and 11 bases from J, the junction contained 6 bases not matched to a gene. CDR3 length: 13 amino acids. The CDR3 DNA is TGTGCCAGCAGTTTATCGTCAGGGGGTGAGCAGTATTTT. Residues: CASSLSSGGEQYF.

This sequence joins TRBV19 and TRBJ1-2; no firm D call. The CDR3 totals 12 residues. Germline loops: CDR1 LNHDA, CDR2 SQIVND (reference sequence). Deletions cut 7 bases from V and 8 bases from J, with 14 bases between. CDR3 residues: CASTPPEGGYTF. For the CDR3, the DNA is TGTGCCAGTACTCCGCCGGAGGGCGGCTACACCTTC.

This sequence joins TRBV27 and TRBJ1-5; D uncertain. CDR3 length equals 15 residues. Trimming shortened V by 3 bases and J by 0 bases, and 9 bases separated the two germline ends. The germline gives CDR1 MNHEY, CDR2 SMNVEV (reference sequence). This chain's CDR3 is CASSFEGYSNQPQHF. CDR3 sequence (DNA): TGTGCCAGCAGTTTTGAGGGATATAGCAATCAGCCCCAGCATTTT.

The genes are TRBV2 and TRBJ1-6; possibly TRBD1 for D (6 bases). Per germline, CDR1 SNHLY and CDR2 FYNNEI. V was pared by 4 bases and J by 9 bases, with 19 bases between. This CDR3 is built from 16 residues. As DNA, the CDR3 is TGTGCCAGCAGTGGAGATCAGGGGATCGGTGGTTCACCCCTCCACTTT. This translates into CASSGDQGIGGSPLHF. The full variable domain, rest sourced from reference TRBV2 and TRBJ1-6, is EPEVTQTPSHQVTQMGQEVILRCVPISNHLYFYWYRQILGQKVEFLVSFYNNEISEKSEIFDDQFSVERPDGSNFTLKIRSTKLEDSAMYFCASSGDQGIGGSPLHFGNGTRLTVT.

The chain joins TRBV7-9 to TRBJ1-1; D might be TRBD1 (6 bases). V was clipped by 7 bases and J by 1 base, with 16 bases between them. Germline V gene sequence: CDR1 SEHNR, CDR2 FQNEAQ (reference sequence). The CDR3 runs 15 residues. The CDR3 region has the DNA TGTGCCAGCAAGCAAACGGGGGGCCCGAACACTGAAGCTTTCTTT. Translation gives CASKQTGGPNTEAFF.

The V gene is TRBV7-9, the J gene TRBJ2-3; 9 positions agree with TRBD2. There are 13 residues in the CDR3. The germline V gene has CDR1 SEHNR and CDR2 FQNEAQ (reference sequence). V dropped 7 bases and J dropped 4; count of bases not matched to a gene: 3. The CDR3 region has the DNA TGTGCCAGCACCGGCGGGGGGGCAGATACGCAGTATTTT. It encodes CASTGGGADTQYF.

V and J are TRBV16 and TRBJ2-2; 9 bases align to TRBD1. J lost 6 bases, V lost 5 bases, and 4 bases had no gene match. CDR1 and CDR2 from the germline V gene are KGHSY and FQNENV. The CDR3 has 14 residues. The CDR3 loop is CASSARQGAGELFF. The CDR3 nucleotides read TGTGCCAGCAGCGCCCGACAGGGGGCCGGGGAGCTGTTTTTT.

This clone was recorded only once. The CDR3: CATPLGSTDTQYF. The CDR3 DNA follows: TGTGCCACTCCTCTAGGTAGCACAGATACGCAGTATTTT. The chain employs TRBV28 and TRBJ2-3, with D uncertain. This CDR3 contains 13 residues. V was clipped by 10 bases and J by 0 bases, with 11 bases between them. Germline assignment: CDR1 MDHEN and CDR2 SYDVKM. The full variable domain, its missing parts supplied by reference TRBV28 and TRBJ2-3, is DVKVTQSSRYLVKRTGEKVFLECVQDMDHENMFWYRQDPGLGLRLIYFSYDVKMKEKGDIPEGYSVSREKKERFSLILESASTNQTSMYLCATPLGSTDTQYFGPGTRLTVL.

This chain links TRBV28 with TRBJ2-2, with TRBD2 matching over 7 bases. The CDR3 covers 19 residues. The germline gives CDR1 MDHEN, CDR2 SYDVKM. V shed 5 bases and J 4 bases; nucleotides not matched to a gene: 19. In DNA, the CDR3 is TGTGCCAGCAGTCCCGGCTACGGATCGGGAGGCGTTAGCACCGGGGAGCTGTTTTTT. Its protein product is CASSPGYGSGGVSTGELFF. The variable domain in full, with the rest retrieved from reference TRBV28 and TRBJ2-2, is DVKVTQSSRYLVKRTGEKVFLECVQDMDHENMFWYRQDPGLGLRLIYFSYDVKMKEKGDIPEGYSVSREKKERFSLILESASTNQTSMYLCASSPGYGSGGVSTGELFFGEGSRLTVL.

The chain links TRBV27 to TRBJ2-7; 7 positions match TRBD2. The trim removed 7 bases at V and 5 bases at J, leaving 8 bases unmatched. Germline values: CDR1 MNHEY, CDR2 SMNVEV (reference sequence). The CDR3 runs 13 residues. The CDR3 DNA reads TGTGCCAGCAACGGCGGGAGTTGGAACGAGCAGTACTTC. Amino acid sequence: CASNGGSWNEQYF.

J is TRBJ2-3 and V is TRBV28, with TRBD2 matching 10 bases. CDR3 size: 15 residues. Unmatched junction bases numbered 9, after V lost 6 bases and J lost 6 bases. Germline V lookup: CDR1 MDHEN, CDR2 SYDVKM. The DNA of the CDR3 is TGTGCCAGCAGCCCGGGAACTAGCGGGACCGATACGCAGTATTTT. Translation: CASSPGTSGTDTQYF.

The chain recombines TRBV6-2 or TRBV6-3 with TRBJ2-2; D may be TRBD2 (6 bases). This CDR3 has 16 residues. V was pared by 4 bases and J by 4 bases, with 16 bases between. CDR1 and CDR2 (germline): MNHEY, SVGEGT. The DNA of the CDR3 is TGTGCCAGCAGTTCCCAACCGGGAGCTATCACCGGGGAGCTGTTTTTT. It translates to CASSSQPGAITGELFF.

The gene calls are TRBV2 and TRBJ2-1, with 9 bases that match TRBD1. Per germline, CDR1 SNHLY and CDR2 FYNNEI. The CDR3 has 14 residues. V shed 6 bases and J 6 bases; nucleotides not matched to a gene: 6. Here the CDR3 DNA reads TGTGCCAGCAGCGTGGACAGGGGTGGCAATGAGCAGTTCTTC. Its protein is CASSVDRGGNEQFF.

Judged by abundance, this clone is medium-sized (0.01 to 0.1%). The chain recombines TRBV19 with TRBJ2-7, with a weak D call TRBD2 (6 bases). V shed 5 bases and J shed 0 bases, with 17 bases lying between them. The CDR3 is 16 residues long. Germline values: CDR1 LNHDA, CDR2 SQIVND (reference sequence). The CDR3 DNA is TGTGCCAGTAGTGCCAGACTAGGCGGGGACTCCTACGAGCAGTACTTC. It specifies CASSARLGGDSYEQYF.

The chain joins TRBV13 to TRBJ1-6, with 9 bases matching TRBD1. V lost 2 bases to trimming and J lost 8 bases; unmatched junction nucleotides: 1. The germline V gene encodes CDR1 PRHDT and CDR2 FYEKMQ (reference sequence). The CDR3 is 14 amino acids. The CDR3 protein is CASSLRDRDSPLHF. The CDR3 DNA reads TGTGCCAGCAGCTTACGGGACAGGGATTCACCCCTCCACTTT.